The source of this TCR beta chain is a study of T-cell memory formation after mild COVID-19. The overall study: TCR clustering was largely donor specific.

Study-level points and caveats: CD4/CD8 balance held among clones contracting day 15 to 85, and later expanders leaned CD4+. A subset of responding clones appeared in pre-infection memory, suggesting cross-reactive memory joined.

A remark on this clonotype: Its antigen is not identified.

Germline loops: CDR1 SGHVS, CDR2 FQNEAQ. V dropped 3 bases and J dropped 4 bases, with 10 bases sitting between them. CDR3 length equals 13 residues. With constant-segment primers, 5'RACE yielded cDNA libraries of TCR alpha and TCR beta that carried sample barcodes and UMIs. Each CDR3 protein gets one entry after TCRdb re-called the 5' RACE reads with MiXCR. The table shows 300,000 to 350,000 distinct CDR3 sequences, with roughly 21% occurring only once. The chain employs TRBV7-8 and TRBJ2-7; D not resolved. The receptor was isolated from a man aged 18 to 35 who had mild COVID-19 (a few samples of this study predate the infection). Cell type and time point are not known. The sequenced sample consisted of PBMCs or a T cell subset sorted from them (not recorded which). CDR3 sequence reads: CASSLRSDYEQYV. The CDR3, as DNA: TGTGCCAGCAGCTTGAGGAGCGATTACGAGCAGTACGTC.